What follows are 9 T cell receptor beta chains derived from one specimen sequenced in a study of CD8+ T cells in alopecia areata. RNA was extracted and reverse transcribed into cDNA as the sequencing template. Assay: immunoSEQ multiplex PCR; the TCRdb copy retains only in-frame clones and omits some. Counted here are some 130,000 clones, 49% occurring once; the ten biggest clones make up 18%. This material consisted of CD8+ T cells sorted from blood, taken at week 0. The receptor set was obtained from a human donor with alopecia areata.

The table lists this clone with a few counts. CDR3 region: CASTRDYEQYF. CDR3 sequence (DNA): TGTGCCAGCACCCGGGACTACGAGCAGTACTTC. This chain links TRBV6-6 with TRBJ2-7, with D perhaps matching TRBD2 (5 bases). Germline V gene sequence: CDR1 MNHNY, CDR2 SVGAGI (reference sequence). V lost 7 bases, J lost 3 bases, and 7 bases lay in between. CDR3 length: 11 residues.

The chain is built from TRBV12-5 and TRBJ2-3, with TRBD2 matching over 9 bases. The V segment lost 7 bases and the J segment 0 bases; nucleotides outside the gene matches: 8. Germline assignment: CDR1 LGHNT and CDR2 FRNRAP. The CDR3 spans 16 residues. CDR3 loop: CASAPAGGTSTDTQYF. CDR3 sequence (DNA): TGTGCTAGTGCCCCAGCGGGGGGAACTAGCACAGATACGCAGTATTTT.

This chain connects TRBV27 to TRBJ1-2; D is perhaps TRBD1 (6 bases). Germline CDR1 and CDR2: MNHEY and SMNVEV (reference sequence). The CDR3 sequence is 14 residues long. Deletions cut 5 bases from V and 5 bases from J, with 15 bases between. For the CDR3, the DNA is TGTGCCAGCAGTCCGACCAGGACAGCTTATGGCTACACCTTC. The encoded protein is CASSPTRTAYGYTF.

This clone came up a few times. The chain recombines TRBV27 with TRBJ1-6; D remains unclear. Trimming cost V 2 bases and J 8 bases, with 7 bases left between them. The CDR3 runs 13 residues. Germline CDR1 MNHEY, CDR2 SMNVEV (reference sequence). DNA of the CDR3: TGTGCCAGCAGTTTAGGCGGGGATTCACCCCTCCACTTT. Amino acid sequence: CASSLGGDSPLHF.

The gene calls are TRBV9 and TRBJ2-1; a weak D match, TRBD2 (5 bases). Germline-derived CDR1 and CDR2 are SGDLS and YYNGEE. The CDR3 is 13 amino acids. V gave up 2 bases and J gave up 9 bases, with 12 bases separating them. CDR3 coding DNA: TGTGCCAGCAGCGTCCGACCGGGAATTGAGCAGTTCTTC. Translation gives CASSVRPGIEQFF.

The V and J genes are TRBV29-1 and TRBJ2-7, with 8 bases fitting TRBD1. Germline loops: CDR1 SQVTM, CDR2 ANQGSEA. Unmatched junction bases numbered 5, after V lost 7 bases and J lost 3 bases. The CDR3 consists of 12 residues. The CDR3 DNA follows: TGCAGCGCACAGGGGGAACGCTACGAGCAGTACTTC. It is translated as CSAQGERYEQYF.

V usage is TRBV29-1 and J usage is TRBJ2-3; the match to TRBD2 covers 9 bases. V dropped 0 bases and J dropped 4; count of bases not matched to a gene: 5. This CDR3 contains 15 residues. Germline CDR1 is SQVTM and CDR2 is ANQGSEA. The CDR3 region is CSVEEAGGLPDTQYF. CDR3 sequence (DNA): TGCAGCGTTGAAGAAGCGGGGGGCCTCCCAGATACGCAGTATTTT.

This chain connects TRBV4-3 to TRBJ1-1, with D possibly TRBD1 on 5 matching bases. CDR1 is LGHNA, CDR2 YSLEER, per germline. The CDR3 is 14 amino acids. V lost 0 bases to trimming and J lost 2 bases, with 7 bases between them. CDR3 loop: CASSQERGNTEAFF. DNA for the CDR3: TGCGCCAGCAGCCAAGAAAGGGGTAACACTGAAGCTTTCTTT.

The chain has TRBV5-6 and TRBJ1-1, with unresolved D. The CDR3 has 12 amino acids. Germline V gene sequence: CDR1 SGHDT, CDR2 YYEEEE. V was pared by 3 bases and J by 1 base, with 4 bases between. The CDR3 protein is CASSYQNTEAFF. DNA of the CDR3: TGTGCCAGCAGCTACCAGAACACTGAAGCTTTCTTT.